This T cell receptor (beta chain) was sequenced for a study of siplizumab effects on memory and regulatory T cells. Whole-study findings and limits: Treg origin accounted for an average of approximately 69% of mappable alloreactive CD4+ clones with siplizumab and about 27% in controls. There appeared to be greater diversity in naive T cells than in memory cells, and naive T cells seemed major contributors to the alloresponse. It was not possible to assign a naive or memory phenotype to roughly 75-97% of proliferating CD4+ or CD8+ clones.

TCRdb's copy holds only in-frame clones and misses some; the assay was immunoSEQ multiplex PCR. The sample holds over 85,000 clones, approximately 90% seen once. In the case of this clone: What it binds is not known.

Germline V gene lookup returns CDR1 MDHEN and CDR2 SYDVKM. This CDR3 is 15 amino acids long. With 7 bases clipped from V and 3 bases from J, the junction kept 11 bases outside the gene matches. The sample was CD4+ T cells sorted from blood. This TCR came from a human donor in good health. V is TRBV28 and J is TRBJ2-7; 8 nucleotides align to TRBD2. In DNA form, the CDR3 reads TGTGCCAGCATCCCGTCGGGAGGGGAGAGCTACGAGCAGTACTTC. Residues: CASIPSGGESYEQYF.